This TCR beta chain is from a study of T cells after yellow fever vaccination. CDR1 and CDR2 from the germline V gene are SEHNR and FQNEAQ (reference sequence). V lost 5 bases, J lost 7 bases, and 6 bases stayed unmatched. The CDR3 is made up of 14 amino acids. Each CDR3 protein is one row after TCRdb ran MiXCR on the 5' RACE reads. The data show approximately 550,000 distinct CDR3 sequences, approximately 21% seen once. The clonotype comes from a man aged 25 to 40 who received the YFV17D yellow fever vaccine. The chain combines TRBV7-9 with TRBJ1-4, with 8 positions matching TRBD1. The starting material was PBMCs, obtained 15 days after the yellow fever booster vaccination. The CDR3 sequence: CASSRDRGGEKLFF. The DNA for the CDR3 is TGTGCCAGCAGCCGCGACAGGGGAGGTGAAAAACTGTTTTTT.